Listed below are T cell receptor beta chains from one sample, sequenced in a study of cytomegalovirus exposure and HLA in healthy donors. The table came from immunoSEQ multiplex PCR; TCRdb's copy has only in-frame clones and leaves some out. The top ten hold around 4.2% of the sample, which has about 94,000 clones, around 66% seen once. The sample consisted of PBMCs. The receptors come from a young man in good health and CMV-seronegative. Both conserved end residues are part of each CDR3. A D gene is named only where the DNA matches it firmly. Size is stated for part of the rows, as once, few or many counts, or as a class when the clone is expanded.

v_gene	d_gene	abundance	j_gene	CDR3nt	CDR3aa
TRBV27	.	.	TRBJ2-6	TGTGCCAGCAGTGGAGGGTTAGTGGCCAACGTCCTGACTTTC	CASSGGLVANVLTF
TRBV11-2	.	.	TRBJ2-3	TGTGCCAGCAGCGCACCAGGGGCCTGGGATACGCAGTATTTT	CASSAPGAWDTQYF
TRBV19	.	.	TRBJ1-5	TGTGCCAGTAGTATCGCCAGCGCAGGGGAATATCAGCCCCAGCATTTT	CASSIASAGEYQPQHF
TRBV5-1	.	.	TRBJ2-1	TGCGCCAGCAGCTTGGCCAGGGATGAGCAGTTCTTC	CASSLARDEQFF
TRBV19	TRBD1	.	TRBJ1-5	TGTTCGGGCAGGGGGCCCCCACGTTATCAGCCCCAGCATTTT	CSGRGPPRYQPQHF
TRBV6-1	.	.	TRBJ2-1	TGTGCCAGCAGTACCGGGATAAATGAGCAGTTCTTC	CASSTGINEQFF
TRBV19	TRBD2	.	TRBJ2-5	TGTGCCACCGGGACTACCGGAGAGACCCAGTACTTC	CATGTTGETQYF
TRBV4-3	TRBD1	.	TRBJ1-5	TGCGCCAGCAGCCAGGGGACAGGGGGGAATCAGCCCCAGCATTTT	CASSQGTGGNQPQHF
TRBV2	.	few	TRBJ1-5	TGTGCCAGCAGTGAGGAGGGTTTTCAGCCCCAGCATTTT	CASSEEGFQPQHF
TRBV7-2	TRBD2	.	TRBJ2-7	TGTGCCAGCAGCCCCAGCGGGGGCCCTTACTACGAGCAGTACTTC	CASSPSGGPYYEQYF
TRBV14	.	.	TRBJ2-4	TGTGCCAGCAGCCAAGGCCAAGACAGCCTCGGAGCCAAAAACATTCAGTACTTC	CASSQGQDSLGAKNIQYF
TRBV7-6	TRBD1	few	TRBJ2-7	TGTGCCAGCAGTCTGGACAGGACCTACGAGCAGTACTTC	CASSLDRTYEQYF
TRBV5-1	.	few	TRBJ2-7	TGCGCCAGCAGCGCCGGACAGATCTCCTACGAGCAGTACTTC	CASSAGQISYEQYF
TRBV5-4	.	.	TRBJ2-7	TGTGCCAGCAGCTTGGGAGGGACACTTAACTACGAGCAGTACTTC	CASSLGGTLNYEQYF